This TCR beta chain was sequenced during a study of blood T cell repertoires in COVID-19. About the study: Material from acute and convalescent COVID-19 was sourced from the United States, Italy and Spain. T cells, B-cell-depleted T cells, or PBMCs supplied cDNA or gDNA.

Per the authors' pipeline: Estimates of nucleated cell counts were drawn from the amplification of reference gene primers. TCRdb's table, derived via immunoSEQ multiplex PCR, lists solely in-frame clones and lacks some. The V and J calls and clone size come from that table; D and trimming were worked out from the DNA. The sample lists tens of thousands of clones; 70% to 80% were seen once. This CDR3 has 14 amino acids. Germline trimming cut 6 bases from V and 3 bases from J; bases unmatched to any gene: 6. The germline V gene encodes CDR1 MNHEY and CDR2 SVGAGI. This clone has only one observation. Sequencing was carried out using peripheral blood. J is TRBJ1-1 and V is TRBV6-5, with 8 bases lining up with TRBD1. This TCR derives from a human donor in a cohort sampled during active COVID-19. The CDR3 DNA follows: TGTGCCAGCAGCTACAGGGGGGGATACACTGAAGCTTTCTTT. Its translation: CASSYRGGYTEAFF.